A selection of T cell receptor beta chains follows, all from one sample in a study of cytomegalovirus exposure and HLA in healthy donors. Here immunoSEQ multiplex PCR was the method, and the copy in TCRdb shows in-frame clones only, minus some. The profile shows around 97,000 clones, around 61% of them singletons. Sequenced material: PBMCs. Receptors originate from a woman between 50 and 59 years old in good health and CMV-seronegative. Each CDR3 is given with its conserved first and last residue. Each record gives: D gene, V gene, J gene, clone size, CDR3 DNA, CDR3 protein. A D gene is named only where the DNA matches it firmly. Rows give clone size only sometimes, using once, few, many, or a class for an expanded clone.

D gene: -; V gene: TRBV2; J gene: TRBJ2-1; clone size: -; CDR3 DNA: TGTGCCAGCAGACAGGGCCCGAACAATGAGCAGTTCTTC; CDR3 protein: CASRQGPNNEQFF
D gene: TRBD1; V gene: TRBV4-3; J gene: TRBJ2-7; clone size: -; CDR3 DNA: TGCGCCAGCAGCCAAGAGGGACAGGGGATTTACGAGCAGTACTTC; CDR3 protein: CASSQEGQGIYEQYF
D gene: -; V gene: TRBV5-1; J gene: TRBJ2-1; clone size: -; CDR3 DNA: TGCGCCAGCAGCTTGCTGGGCAGTTCAAATGAGCAGTTCTTC; CDR3 protein: CASSLLGSSNEQFF
D gene: -; V gene: TRBV5-1; J gene: TRBJ2-3; clone size: -; CDR3 DNA: TGCGCCAGCAGTTTCGTCTTCTTGGGCGGGGTCGAAGATACGCAGTATTTT; CDR3 protein: CASSFVFLGGVEDTQYF
D gene: -; V gene: TRBV28; J gene: TRBJ2-7; clone size: -; CDR3 DNA: TGTGCCAGCAGCACCGGAGGGTCGGGCTACGAGCAGTACTTC; CDR3 protein: CASSTGGSGYEQYF
D gene: TRBD2; V gene: TRBV5-1; J gene: TRBJ2-2; clone size: -; CDR3 DNA: TGCGCCAGCAGCGGCCGGGGGGGACTATATACCGGGGAGCTGTTTTTT; CDR3 protein: CASSGRGGLYTGELFF
D gene: -; V gene: TRBV5-1; J gene: TRBJ2-1; clone size: -; CDR3 DNA: TGCGCCAGCAGCTTGGGATTGGGACTCGGGAGTGGAGATGAGCAGTTCTTC; CDR3 protein: CASSLGLGLGSGDEQFF
D gene: -; V gene: TRBV27; J gene: TRBJ2-7; clone size: -; CDR3 DNA: TGTGCCAGCAGTTTTGGTCTATCCGTGAACGAGCAGTACTTC; CDR3 protein: CASSFGLSVNEQYF
D gene: -; V gene: TRBV6-1; J gene: TRBJ1-5; clone size: -; CDR3 DNA: TGTGCCAGCACAGGGTATGACCAGCCCCAGCATTTT; CDR3 protein: CASTGYDQPQHF
D gene: -; V gene: TRBV5-8; J gene: TRBJ1-4; clone size: once; CDR3 DNA: TGTGCCAGCAGCTTGGCCCTCATGGGAGTACGAGAAAAACTGTTTTTT; CDR3 protein: CASSLALMGVREKLFF
D gene: TRBD1; V gene: TRBV19; J gene: TRBJ1-1; clone size: once; CDR3 DNA: TGTGCCAGTAGTATAGGGACAGGGGTGGACACTGAAGCTTTCTTT; CDR3 protein: CASSIGTGVDTEAFF
D gene: -; V gene: TRBV12-1; J gene: TRBJ2-7; clone size: -; CDR3 DNA: TGTGCCAGCAGCTTACCGGGACAGGGTTCCAGGGAGCAGTACTTC; CDR3 protein: CASSLPGQGSREQYF
D gene: TRBD2; V gene: TRBV5-1; J gene: TRBJ2-3; clone size: -; CDR3 DNA: TGCGCCAGCAGCGCGGGAGACACAGATACGCAGTATTTT; CDR3 protein: CASSAGDTDTQYF
D gene: -; V gene: TRBV5-6; J gene: TRBJ1-3; clone size: once; CDR3 DNA: TGTGCCAGCAGCGGAACGACTGCTGGAAACACCATATATTTT; CDR3 protein: CASSGTTAGNTIYF
D gene: TRBD1; V gene: TRBV2; J gene: TRBJ2-5; clone size: -; CDR3 DNA: TGTGCCAGCAGTGGACAGGGTTTGGAGACCCAGTACTTC; CDR3 protein: CASSGQGLETQYF
D gene: TRBD2; V gene: TRBV6-1; J gene: TRBJ2-1; clone size: -; CDR3 DNA: TGTGCCAGCAGTGATTCCAGCGGGAGGGCCACTTTGAAGTTCTTC; CDR3 protein: CASSDSSGRATLKFF
D gene: -; V gene: TRBV5-6; J gene: TRBJ1-2; clone size: few; CDR3 DNA: TGTGCCAGCACCACGACCATCCAACACAACGAGGAGGCGTATGGCTACACCTTC; CDR3 protein: CASTTTIQHNEEAYGYTF
D gene: -; V gene: TRBV7-8; J gene: TRBJ2-5; clone size: -; CDR3 DNA: TGTGCCAGCAGCTTAGGCCCACATCTTGAGGGAGAGACCCAGTACTTC; CDR3 protein: CASSLGPHLEGETQYF
D gene: TRBD1; V gene: TRBV2; J gene: TRBJ2-4; clone size: -; CDR3 DNA: TGTGCCAGCAAGACGACAGGGCTAGCCAAAAACATTCAGTACTTC; CDR3 protein: CASKTTGLAKNIQYF
D gene: TRBD1; V gene: TRBV29-1; J gene: TRBJ1-1; clone size: once; CDR3 DNA: TGCAGCGTTAGACAGGGGGGGACCGGCACTGAAGCTTTCTTT; CDR3 protein: CSVRQGGTGTEAFF
D gene: TRBD2; V gene: TRBV27; J gene: TRBJ2-7; clone size: few; CDR3 DNA: TGTGCCAGCAGTACCATGACCCCGCCTGCGGGAGGGACCTACGAGCAGTACTTC; CDR3 protein: CASSTMTPPAGGTYEQYF
D gene: TRBD1; V gene: TRBV27; J gene: TRBJ2-2; clone size: -; CDR3 DNA: TGTGCCAGCAGTGCGGGACAGGGATGGAACACCGGGGAGCTGTTTTTT; CDR3 protein: CASSAGQGWNTGELFF
D gene: TRBD2; V gene: TRBV13; J gene: TRBJ2-2; clone size: -; CDR3 DNA: TGTGCCAGCAGCTTCAGGACTAGCGGGAGGCCCACCGGGGAGCTGTTTTTT; CDR3 protein: CASSFRTSGRPTGELFF
D gene: -; V gene: TRBV29-1; J gene: TRBJ2-7; clone size: -; CDR3 DNA: TGCAGCGTTGGAGACTGGCGGCCTGGAGAGCAGTACTTC; CDR3 protein: CSVGDWRPGEQYF
D gene: -; V gene: TRBV14; J gene: TRBJ1-5; clone size: once; CDR3 DNA: TGTGCCAGCGAGGGAGGGGACCAGCCCCAGCATTTT; CDR3 protein: CASEGGDQPQHF
D gene: TRBD2; V gene: TRBV7-3; J gene: TRBJ2-1; clone size: -; CDR3 DNA: TGTGCCAGCAGCTTAGCGCCCATAGGTCCGGGACTAGTCCCCCCCACAGACAATGAGCAGTTCTTC; CDR3 protein: CASSLAPIGPGLVPPTDNEQFF
D gene: -; V gene: TRBV5-1; J gene: TRBJ1-4; clone size: -; CDR3 DNA: TGCGCCAGCAGCACATACAGGGATCCGGGTGAAAAACTGTTTTTT; CDR3 protein: CASSTYRDPGEKLFF
D gene: -; V gene: TRBV10-3; J gene: TRBJ2-5; clone size: -; CDR3 DNA: TGTGCCATCAGTCGAGCGTCGTTGGAGACCCAGTACTTC; CDR3 protein: CAISRASLETQYF
D gene: TRBD2; V gene: TRBV14; J gene: TRBJ2-7; clone size: -; CDR3 DNA: TGTGCCAGCAGCTTAGAGGGACTAGCGCGCTACGAGCAGTACTTC; CDR3 protein: CASSLEGLARYEQYF
D gene: TRBD2; V gene: TRBV5-1; J gene: TRBJ2-5; clone size: -; CDR3 DNA: TGCGCCAGCAGCTCACCGACTAGCGGGAGTATTGTAGAGACCCAGTACTTC; CDR3 protein: CASSSPTSGSIVETQYF